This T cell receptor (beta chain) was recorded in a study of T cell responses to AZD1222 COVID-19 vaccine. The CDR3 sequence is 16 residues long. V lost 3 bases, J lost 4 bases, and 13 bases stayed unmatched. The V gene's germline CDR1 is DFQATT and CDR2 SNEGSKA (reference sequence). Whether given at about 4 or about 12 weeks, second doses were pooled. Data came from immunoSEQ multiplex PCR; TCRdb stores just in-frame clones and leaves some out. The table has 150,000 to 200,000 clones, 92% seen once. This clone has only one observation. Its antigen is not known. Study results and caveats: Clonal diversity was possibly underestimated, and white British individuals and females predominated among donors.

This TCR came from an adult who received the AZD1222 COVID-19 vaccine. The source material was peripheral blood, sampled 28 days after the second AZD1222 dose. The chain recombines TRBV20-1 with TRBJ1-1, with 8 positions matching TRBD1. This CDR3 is CSASHARQGARTEAFF. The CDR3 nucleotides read TGCAGTGCTAGTCACGCCCGGCAGGGGGCGCGCACTGAAGCTTTCTTT.